These 25 T cell receptor beta chains were sequenced from one sample in a study of vaccination and CD4 T cells after COVID-19. TCRdb called the PCR reads again in MiXCR, with one record for every CDR3 protein. The table lists approximately 30,000 distinct CDR3 sequences, 45% to 65% of them singletons. Time point indicated: late sampling 161 to 241 days after vaccination in a few convalescent patients. This material consisted of CD4+ T cells from blood, taken about 7 months after SARS-CoV-2 vaccination. These receptors originate from a human donor who had recovered from COVID-19.

The gene calls are TRBV5-6 and TRBJ1-2, with D unresolved. CDR1 is SGHDT, CDR2 YYEEEE, per germline. V shed 7 bases and J shed 1 base, with 11 bases lying between them. The CDR3 is 13 residues long. The CDR3 region is CASLGSLNYGYTF. In DNA, the CDR3 is TGTGCCAGCCTTGGGAGCCTTAACTATGGCTACACCTTC.

The J gene is TRBJ1-2, the V gene TRBV6-1; 8 bases are shared with TRBD1. Per germline, CDR1 MNHNS and CDR2 SASEGT. V lost 7 bases to trimming and J lost 4 bases; unmatched junction nucleotides: 5. The CDR3 runs to 13 residues. CDR3 in amino acids: CASTPDRGYGYTF. In nucleotides, the CDR3 is TGTGCCAGCACCCCTGACAGGGGCTATGGCTACACCTTC.

J is TRBJ1-4 and V is TRBV6-1, with 7 nucleotides matching TRBD1. After removal of 7 bases from V and 3 bases from J, the junction contained 11 bases not matched to a gene. The CDR3 sequence is 16 residues long. The germline gives CDR1 MNHNS, CDR2 SASEGT. The DNA of the CDR3 is TGTGCCAGCACTACCGTAAGGGGGCAAGCTAATGAAAAACTGTTTTTT. Translating gives CASTTVRGQANEKLFF.

This chain joins TRBV6-2 or TRBV6-3 and TRBJ2-7; D gene uncertain. The germline gives CDR1 MNHEY, CDR2 SVGEGT. V dropped 7 bases and J dropped 5 bases, with 18 bases sitting between them. CDR3 size: 14 residues. CDR3 sequence (DNA): TGTGCCAGCAAGCAGTCCGGCCAAGTGGACGAGCAGTACTTC. The encoded protein is CASKQSGQVDEQYF.

This clonotype was seen more than once but under ten times. The rearrangement links TRBV7-2 to TRBJ2-1; D is unclear. The CDR3 runs to 16 residues. V shed 0 bases and J shed 6 bases, with 15 bases lying between them. Germline V gene lookup returns CDR1 SGHTA and CDR2 FQGNSA. The CDR3 reads CASSLALKLIGNEQFF. In DNA, the CDR3 is TGTGCCAGCAGCTTAGCGCTTAAACTAATTGGCAATGAGCAGTTCTTC.

This rearrangement joins TRBV19 to TRBJ2-1; D gene uncertain. Germline V gene lookup returns CDR1 LNHDA and CDR2 SQIVND (reference sequence). This CDR3 comprises 12 residues. V lost 5 bases and J 9 bases, leaving 11 bases between the germline ends. The CDR3 sequence is CASSSSISEQFF. The CDR3 region has the DNA TGTGCCAGTAGTTCTAGTATCAGTGAGCAGTTCTTC.

The gene calls are TRBV6-1 and TRBJ1-1; D possibly corresponds to TRBD1 (5 bases). V dropped 3 bases and J dropped 7 bases, with 9 bases sitting between them. This CDR3 has 12 residues. Germline V gene sequence: CDR1 MNHNS, CDR2 SASEGT. CDR3 bases: TGTGCCAGCAGTGAGTTGGGACTTGAAGCTTTCTTT. Protein sequence: CASSELGLEAFF.

The chain has TRBV7-2 and TRBJ1-5; D is unclear. Germline values: CDR1 SGHTA, CDR2 FQGNSA. The CDR3 is made up of 14 amino acids. V lost 3 bases and J 3 bases, leaving 9 bases between the germline ends. Here the CDR3 reads CASSLGRNNQPQHF. The CDR3 nucleotides are TGTGCCAGCAGCTTGGGCAGGAACAATCAGCCCCAGCATTTT.

The rearrangement uses TRBV27 and TRBJ2-3; D might be TRBD1 (5 bases). V dropped 3 bases and J dropped 4 bases, with 11 bases sitting between them. Per the germline V gene, CDR1 is MNHEY and CDR2 is SMNVEV (reference sequence). The CDR3 totals 14 residues. CDR3 residues: CASSFAQGSDTQYF. CDR3 in DNA: TGTGCCAGCAGTTTTGCCCAGGGATCAGATACGCAGTATTTT.

This clonotype has more than one count but fewer than ten. This chain uses TRBV7-8 with TRBJ2-1; D may be TRBD1 (6 bases). Germline CDR1 is SGHVS and CDR2 is FQNEAQ. Deletions cut 0 bases from V and 6 bases from J, with 15 bases between. This CDR3 has 16 residues. CDR3 region: CASSLAFATGFNEQFF. In DNA form, the CDR3 reads TGTGCCAGCAGCTTAGCGTTTGCGACAGGTTTCAATGAGCAGTTCTTC.

This rearrangement joins TRBV7-3 to TRBJ2-1, with 9 bases identical to TRBD2. CDR3 length: 16 amino acids. Germline CDR1 and CDR2: SGHTA and FQGTGA. With 5 bases clipped from V and 7 bases from J, the junction kept 12 bases outside the gene matches. CDR3 loop: CASSPRTSAQMNEQFF. CDR3 DNA sequence: TGTGCCAGCAGCCCTCGGACTAGCGCACAGATGAATGAGCAGTTCTTC.

In this sample, this clonotype turned up a few times. This chain uses TRBV28 with TRBJ1-5, with a possible D match to TRBD1 (5 bases). The CDR3 runs 14 residues. V was cut by 1 base and J by 9 bases, with 13 bases left in between. From germline, CDR1 is MDHEN and CDR2 SYDVKM. CDR3 DNA sequence: TGTGCCAGCAGTTTATCGCAGGGAGTGGGGCCCCAGCATTTT. Translated: CASSLSQGVGPQHF.

The chain has TRBV24-1 and TRBJ1-5; D not certain. Trimming stripped 9 bases from V and 1 base from J, with 12 bases between. The CDR3 has 14 amino acids. Germline V gives CDR1 KGHDR, CDR2 SFDVKD. CDR3 protein: CATQESLSNQPQHF. CDR3 DNA: TGTGCCACCCAGGAGTCGCTGAGCAATCAGCCCCAGCATTTT.

Details on this clonotype: The final CDR3 position lacks the conserved phenylalanine or tryptophan, pointing to a likely read error. The chain links TRBV28 to TRBJ2-5; the match to TRBD2 covers 7 bases. The germline gives CDR1 MDHEN, CDR2 SYDVKM. The V gene end was trimmed by 8 bases and the J gene end by 5 bases; junction bases not matched to a gene: 5. The CDR3 spans 12 residues. The CDR3 spells CASWGGPETQYS. In nucleotides, the CDR3 is TGTGCCAGCTGGGGAGGGCCGGAGACCCAGTACTCC.

The gene calls are TRBV19 and TRBJ2-1; D is possibly TRBD2 (6 bases). Trimming took 7 bases from V and 7 from J, leaving 20 bases between them. From germline, CDR1 is LNHDA and CDR2 SQIVND (reference sequence). This CDR3 has 15 amino acids. Written as DNA, the CDR3 is TGTGCCAGTAACCCCTTCGCGGGACCCTTTAATGAGCAGTTCTTC. It translates to CASNPFAGPFNEQFF.

CDR3: CASSLLRGGPETQYF. In DNA form, the CDR3 reads TGCGCCAGCAGCCTATTACGAGGGGGCCCAGAGACCCAGTACTTC. V and J are TRBV4-3 and TRBJ2-5; 7 positions match TRBD1. With 4 bases clipped from V and 4 bases from J, the junction kept 9 bases outside the gene matches. Germline loops: CDR1 LGHNA, CDR2 YSLEER. The length of the CDR3 is 15 residues.

The chain carries TRBV7-7 and TRBJ2-5; 8 bases align to TRBD2. Germline V gene sequence: CDR1 SSHAT, CDR2 FNYEAQ (reference sequence). With V trimmed by 3 bases and J by 3 bases, 9 bases remained unmatched. CDR3 length: 16 residues. CDR3 loop: CASSFSGLEGEETQYF. CDR3 sequence (DNA): TGTGCCAGCAGCTTTTCGGGACTAGAGGGAGAAGAGACCCAGTACTTC.

On this clonotype: Germline and junction disagree at one end, which may indicate a read error. This sequence joins TRBV2 and TRBJ2-5, with D tentatively TRBD1 (6 bases). CDR1 and CDR2 from the germline V gene are SNHLY and FYNNEI. CDR3 length: 17 residues. The chain's CDR3 is CASSEESDGDTSWTQYF. The CDR3 DNA follows: TGTGCCAGCAGCGAAGAGTCCGACGGGGACACAAGTTGGACCCAGTACTTC.

This clonotype was observed a handful of times. V and J are TRBV27 and TRBJ1-6; 7 bases fit TRBD1. The trim removed 5 bases at V and 8 bases at J, leaving 6 bases unmatched. Germline assignment: CDR1 MNHEY and CDR2 SMNVEV (reference sequence). The CDR3 has 14 residues. CDR3 residues: CASSPRDSYSPLHF. The CDR3 DNA sequence: TGTGCCAGCAGTCCTCGGGACAGTTATTCACCCCTCCACTTT.

V is TRBV2 and J is TRBJ2-7, with D hard to call. V was shortened by 6 bases and J by 0 bases, with 6 bases between the two germline ends. The CDR3 has 12 amino acids. Per the germline V gene, CDR1 is SNHLY and CDR2 is FYNNEI. The CDR3 here is CASRPVSYEQYF. The CDR3 nucleotides read TGTGCCAGCAGACCAGTCTCCTACGAGCAGTACTTC.

V usage is TRBV7-9 and J usage is TRBJ2-3; D is undetermined. The length of the CDR3 is 12 residues. Germline assignment: CDR1 SEHNR and CDR2 FQNEAQ (reference sequence). Deletions cut 2 bases from V and 5 bases from J, with 5 bases between. CDR3 DNA: TGTGCCAGCAGCTTACGTATAGATACGCAGTATTTT. Protein: CASSLRIDTQYF. Together with reference TRBV7-9 and TRBJ2-3, the CDR3 gives the full variable domain: DTGVSQNPRHKITKRGQNVTFRCDPISEHNRLYWYRQTLGQGPEFLTYFQNEAQLEKSRLLSDRFSAERPKGSFSTLEIQRTEQGDSAMYLCASSLRIDTQYFGPGTRLTVL.

Only a few counts were recorded for this clonotype. The chain links TRBV6-1 to TRBJ2-5; 9 nucleotides match TRBD1. The CDR3 is 15 amino acids. From germline, CDR1 is MNHNS and CDR2 SASEGT. The ends lost 5 bases at V and 5 bases at J; junction bases unmatched: 9. For the CDR3, the DNA is TGTGCCAGCAGTCGTTGGGGACAGGGAGGTGAGACCCAGTACTTC. Its translation is CASSRWGQGGETQYF.

The CDR3: CASRRDTAGYTF. CDR3 nucleotides: TGTGCCAGCAGGCGGGACACGGCGGGCTACACCTTC. The chain couples TRBV25-1 to TRBJ1-2, with D perhaps matching TRBD1 (6 bases). The CDR3 covers 12 residues. The V end lost 6 bases, the J end lost 8 bases, and 13 bases lay between the germline ends. Germline CDR1 reads MGHDK; CDR2 reads SYGVNS.

The rearrangement joins TRBV6-1 to TRBJ2-5; 10 nucleotides agree with TRBD2. Unmatched junction bases numbered 8, after V lost 5 bases and J lost 2 bases. CDR1 is MNHNS and CDR2 is SASEGT in the germline V gene. The CDR3 is 16 residues long. This CDR3 is CASSTSSGSLQETQYF. For the CDR3, the DNA is TGTGCCAGCAGTACTTCTAGCGGGAGTCTACAAGAGACCCAGTACTTC.

The chain has TRBV7-8 and TRBJ2-7; the match to TRBD1 covers 12 bases. The V gene end was trimmed by 6 bases and the J gene end by 2 bases; junction bases not matched to a gene: 8. This CDR3 comprises 16 residues. Germline values: CDR1 SGHVS, CDR2 FQNEAQ. The CDR3 sequence: CASSTGTGGMAYEQYF. DNA of the CDR3: TGTGCCAGCAGTACCGGGACAGGGGGCATGGCCTACGAGCAGTACTTC.